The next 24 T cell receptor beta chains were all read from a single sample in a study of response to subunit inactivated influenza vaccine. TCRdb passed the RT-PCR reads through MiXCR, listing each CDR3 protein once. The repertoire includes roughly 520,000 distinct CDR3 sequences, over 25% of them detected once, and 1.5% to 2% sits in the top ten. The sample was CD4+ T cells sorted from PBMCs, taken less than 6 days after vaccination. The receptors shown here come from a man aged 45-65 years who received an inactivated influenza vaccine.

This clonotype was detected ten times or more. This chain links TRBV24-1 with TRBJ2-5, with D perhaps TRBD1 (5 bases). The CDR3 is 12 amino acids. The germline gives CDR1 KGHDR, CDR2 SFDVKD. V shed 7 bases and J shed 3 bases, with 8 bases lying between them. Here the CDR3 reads CATRDSKETQYF. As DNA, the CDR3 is TGTGCCACCAGAGACAGCAAAGAGACCCAGTACTTC.

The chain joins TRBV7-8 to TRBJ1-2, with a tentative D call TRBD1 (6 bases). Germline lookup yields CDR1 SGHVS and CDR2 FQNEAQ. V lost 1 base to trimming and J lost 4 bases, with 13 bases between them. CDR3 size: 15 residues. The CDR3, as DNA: TGTGCCAGCAGCTTAGTTGGGGGCGCGGGCTATGGCTACACCTTC. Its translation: CASSLVGGAGYGYTF.

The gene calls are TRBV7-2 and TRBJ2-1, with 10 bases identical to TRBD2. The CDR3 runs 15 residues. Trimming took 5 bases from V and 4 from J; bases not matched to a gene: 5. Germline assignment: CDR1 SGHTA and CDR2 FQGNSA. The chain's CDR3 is CASSPASGSYNEQFF. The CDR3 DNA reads TGTGCCAGCAGCCCCGCTAGCGGGAGTTACAATGAGCAGTTCTTC.

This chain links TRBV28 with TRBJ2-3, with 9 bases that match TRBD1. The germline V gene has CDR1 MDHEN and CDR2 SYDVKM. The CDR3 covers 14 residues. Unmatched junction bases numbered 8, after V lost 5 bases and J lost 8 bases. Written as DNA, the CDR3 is TGTGCCAGCAGTATGACAGGGGGTTCGGGTACGCAGTATTTT. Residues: CASSMTGGSGTQYF.

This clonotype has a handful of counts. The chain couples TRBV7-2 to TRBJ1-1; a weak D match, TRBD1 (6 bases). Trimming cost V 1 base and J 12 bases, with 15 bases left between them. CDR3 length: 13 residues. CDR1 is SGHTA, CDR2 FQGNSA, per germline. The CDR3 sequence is CASSLGKSRGTFF. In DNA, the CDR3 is TGTGCCAGCAGCTTAGGAAAATCCAGGGGAACTTTCTTT.

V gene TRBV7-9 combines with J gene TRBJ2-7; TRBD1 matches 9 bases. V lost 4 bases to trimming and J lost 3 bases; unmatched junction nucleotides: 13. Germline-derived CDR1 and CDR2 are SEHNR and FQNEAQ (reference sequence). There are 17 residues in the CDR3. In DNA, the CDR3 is TGTGCCAGCAGCTCGATACTTACCGGGACAGGGCTCTACGAGCAGTACTTC. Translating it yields CASSSILTGTGLYEQYF. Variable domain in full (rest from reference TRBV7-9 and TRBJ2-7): DTGVSQNPRHKITKRGQNVTFRCDPISEHNRLYWYRQTLGQGPEFLTYFQNEAQLEKSRLLSDRFSAERPKGSFSTLEIQRTEQGDSAMYLCASSSILTGTGLYEQYFGPGTRLTVT.

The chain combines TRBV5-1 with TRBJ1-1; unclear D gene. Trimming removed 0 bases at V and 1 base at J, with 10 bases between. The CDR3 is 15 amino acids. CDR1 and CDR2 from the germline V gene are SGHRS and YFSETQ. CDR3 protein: CASSLAAASNTEAFF. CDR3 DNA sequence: TGCGCCAGCAGCTTGGCAGCCGCTTCGAACACTGAAGCTTTCTTT.

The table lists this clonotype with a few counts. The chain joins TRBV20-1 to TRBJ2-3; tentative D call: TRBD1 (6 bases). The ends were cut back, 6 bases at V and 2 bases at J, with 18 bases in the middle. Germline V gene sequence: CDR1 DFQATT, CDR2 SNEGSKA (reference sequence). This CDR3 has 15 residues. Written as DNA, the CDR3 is TGCAGTGCACAATACCAGGGGTTTCCCACAGATACGCAGTATTTT. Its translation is CSAQYQGFPTDTQYF.

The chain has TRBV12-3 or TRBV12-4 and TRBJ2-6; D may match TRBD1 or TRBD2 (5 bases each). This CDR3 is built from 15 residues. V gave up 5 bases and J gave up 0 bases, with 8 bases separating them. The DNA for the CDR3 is TGTGCCAGCAGTCCGGGGCACTCTGGGGCCAACGTCCTGACTTTC. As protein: CASSPGHSGANVLTF.

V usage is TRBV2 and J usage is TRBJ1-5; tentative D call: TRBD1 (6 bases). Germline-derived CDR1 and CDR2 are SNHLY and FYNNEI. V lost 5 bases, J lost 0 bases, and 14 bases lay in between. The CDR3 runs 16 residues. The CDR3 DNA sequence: TGTGCCAGCAGTTCCATACAGGGTTATAGCAATCAGCCCCAGCATTTT. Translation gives CASSSIQGYSNQPQHF.

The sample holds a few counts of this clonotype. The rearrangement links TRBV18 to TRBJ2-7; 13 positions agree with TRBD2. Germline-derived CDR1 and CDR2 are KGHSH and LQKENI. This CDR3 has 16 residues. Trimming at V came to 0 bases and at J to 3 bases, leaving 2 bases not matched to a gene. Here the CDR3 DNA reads TGTGCCAGCTCACCACCGGGACTAGCGGGATACTACGAGCAGTACTTC. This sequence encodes CASSPPGLAGYYEQYF.

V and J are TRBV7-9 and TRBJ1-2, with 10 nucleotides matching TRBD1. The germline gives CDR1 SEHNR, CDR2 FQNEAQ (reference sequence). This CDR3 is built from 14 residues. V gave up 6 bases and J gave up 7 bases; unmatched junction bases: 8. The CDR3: CASSPATGGFGYTF. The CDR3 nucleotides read TGTGCCAGCAGTCCAGCGACAGGGGGCTTTGGCTACACCTTC.

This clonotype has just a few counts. The CDR3: CASWGSLNRETQYF. CDR3 nucleotides: TGTGCCAGCTGGGGGTCACTGAACAGAGAGACCCAGTACTTC. The V call is TRBV28, the J call TRBJ2-5; D possibly matches TRBD1 or TRBD2 (5 bases each). The germline CDR1 and CDR2 sequences are MDHEN and SYDVKM. CDR3 length: 14 amino acids. V was cut by 8 bases and J by 4 bases, with 17 bases left in between.

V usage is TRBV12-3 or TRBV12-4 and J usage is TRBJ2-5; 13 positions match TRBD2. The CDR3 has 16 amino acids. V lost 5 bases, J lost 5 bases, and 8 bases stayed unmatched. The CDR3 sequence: CASSRWTSGGRETQYF. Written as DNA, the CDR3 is TGTGCCAGCAGTAGATGGACTAGCGGGGGTCGGGAGACCCAGTACTTC.

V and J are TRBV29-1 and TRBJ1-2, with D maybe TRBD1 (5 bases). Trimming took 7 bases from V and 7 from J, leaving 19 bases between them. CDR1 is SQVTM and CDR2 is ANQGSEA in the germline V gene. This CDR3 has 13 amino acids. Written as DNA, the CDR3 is TGCAGCGCAAGCCTCCCCGGGGCAGGTGGCTACACCTTC. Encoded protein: CSASLPGAGGYTF.

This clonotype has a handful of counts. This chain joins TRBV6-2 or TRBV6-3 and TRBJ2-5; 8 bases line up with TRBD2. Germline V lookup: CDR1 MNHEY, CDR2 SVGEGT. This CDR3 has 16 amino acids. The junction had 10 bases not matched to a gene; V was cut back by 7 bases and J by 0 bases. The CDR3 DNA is TGTGCCAGCACTTGGGGTCCTAGCGGGTACCAAGAGACCCAGTACTTC. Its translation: CASTWGPSGYQETQYF.

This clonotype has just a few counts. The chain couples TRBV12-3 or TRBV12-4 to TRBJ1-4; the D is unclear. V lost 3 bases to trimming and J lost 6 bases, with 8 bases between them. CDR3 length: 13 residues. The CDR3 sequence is CASSFFGYEKLFF. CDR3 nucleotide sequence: TGTGCCAGCAGTTTTTTCGGTTATGAAAAACTGTTTTTT.

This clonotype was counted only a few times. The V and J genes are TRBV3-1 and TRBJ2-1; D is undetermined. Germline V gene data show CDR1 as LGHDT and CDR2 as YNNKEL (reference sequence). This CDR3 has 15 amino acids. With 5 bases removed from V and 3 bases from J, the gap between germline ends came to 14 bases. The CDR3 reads CASSSNRTGYNEQFF. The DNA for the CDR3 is TGTGCCAGCAGCTCAAATAGGACCGGCTACAATGAGCAGTTCTTC.

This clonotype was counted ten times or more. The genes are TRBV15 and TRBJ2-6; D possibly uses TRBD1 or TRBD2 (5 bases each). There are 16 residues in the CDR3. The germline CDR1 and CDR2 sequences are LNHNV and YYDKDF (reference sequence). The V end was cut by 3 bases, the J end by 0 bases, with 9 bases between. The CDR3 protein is CATSRGRYSGANVLTF. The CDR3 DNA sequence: TGTGCCACCAGCAGGGGACGGTACTCTGGGGCCAACGTCCTGACTTTC.

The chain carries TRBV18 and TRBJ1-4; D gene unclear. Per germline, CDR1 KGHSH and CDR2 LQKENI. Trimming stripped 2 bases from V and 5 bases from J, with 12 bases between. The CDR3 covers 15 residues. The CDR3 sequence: CASSPNPPRNEKLFF. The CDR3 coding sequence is TGTGCCAGCTCACCAAATCCCCCTAGGAATGAAAAACTGTTTTTT. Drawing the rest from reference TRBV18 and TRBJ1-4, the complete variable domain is NAGVMQNPRHLVRRRGQEARLRCSPMKGHSHVYWYRQLPEEGLKFMVYLQKENIIDESGMPKERFSAEFPKEGPSILRIQQVVRGDSAAYFCASSPNPPRNEKLFFGSGTQLSVL.

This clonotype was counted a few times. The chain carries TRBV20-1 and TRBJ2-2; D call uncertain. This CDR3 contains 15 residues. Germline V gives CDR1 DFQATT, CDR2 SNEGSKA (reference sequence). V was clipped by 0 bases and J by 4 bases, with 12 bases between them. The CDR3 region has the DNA TGCAGTGCTAGAGATTATCAAGGGATCACCGGGGAGCTGTTTTTT. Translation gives CSARDYQGITGELFF.

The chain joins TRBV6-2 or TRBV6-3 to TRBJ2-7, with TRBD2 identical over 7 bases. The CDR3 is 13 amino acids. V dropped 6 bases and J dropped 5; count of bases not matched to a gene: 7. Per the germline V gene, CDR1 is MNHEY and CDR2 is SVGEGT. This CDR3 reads CASRRAGADEQYF. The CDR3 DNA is TGTGCCAGCAGACGGGCGGGAGCTGACGAGCAGTACTTC.

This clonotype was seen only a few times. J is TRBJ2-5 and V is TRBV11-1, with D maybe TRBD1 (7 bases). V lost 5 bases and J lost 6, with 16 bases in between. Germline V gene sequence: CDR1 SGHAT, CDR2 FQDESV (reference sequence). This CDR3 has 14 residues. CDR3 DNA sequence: TGTGCCAGCAGCGACAGGGAGGCTAGGAAGACCCAGTACTTC. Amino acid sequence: CASSDREARKTQYF.

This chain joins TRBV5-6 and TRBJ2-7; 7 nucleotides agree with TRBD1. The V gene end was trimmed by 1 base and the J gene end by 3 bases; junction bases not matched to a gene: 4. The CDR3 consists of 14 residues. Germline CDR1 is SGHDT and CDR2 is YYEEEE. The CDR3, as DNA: TGTGCCAGCAGCTTGACAGGGGCCCTCTACGAGCAGTACTTC. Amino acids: CASSLTGALYEQYF.